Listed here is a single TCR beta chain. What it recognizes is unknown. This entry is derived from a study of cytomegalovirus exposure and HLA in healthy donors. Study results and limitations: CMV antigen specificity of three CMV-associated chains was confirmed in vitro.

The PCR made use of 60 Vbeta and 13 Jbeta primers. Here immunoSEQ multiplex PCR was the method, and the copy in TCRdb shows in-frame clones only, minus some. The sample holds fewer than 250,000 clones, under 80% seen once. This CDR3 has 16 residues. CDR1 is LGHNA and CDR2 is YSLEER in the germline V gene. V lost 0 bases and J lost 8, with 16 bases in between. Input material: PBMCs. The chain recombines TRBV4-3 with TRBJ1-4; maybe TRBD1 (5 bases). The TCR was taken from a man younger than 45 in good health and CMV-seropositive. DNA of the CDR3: TGCGCCAGCAGCCAAGATCGAGGCTCCAAGGGGGAAAAACTGTTTTTT. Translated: CASSQDRGSKGEKLFF.